This T cell receptor beta chain was sequenced during a study of beta chain features in type 1 diabetes. Whole-study findings and limits: A closer apparent resemblance between naive, central memory and Treg TCRB repertoires was seen in patients than in healthy donors.

About this clone: Its antigen is unidentified.

TCRB transcripts that were expressed got sequenced, as all of the isolated RNA had been reverse transcribed. Only in-frame clones appear in the TCRdb table, and some are missing; sequencing was by immunoSEQ multiplex PCR. The table has 150,000 to 180,000 clones, more than 9.5% seen once. Input material: central memory CD4+ T cells from blood. This TCR was recovered from a man younger than 35 in good health.

CDR3 nucleotide sequence: TGTGCCAGCAGCGCCCTCTCGGGGCCCACCTACGAGCAGTACTTC. It yields the protein CASSALSGPTYEQYF. The chain is built from TRBV9 and TRBJ2-7; D tentatively reads TRBD1 or TRBD2 (5 bases each). Trimming removed 3 bases at V and 2 bases at J, with 15 bases between. This CDR3 contains 15 residues. The germline V gene has CDR1 SGDLS and CDR2 YYNGEE.